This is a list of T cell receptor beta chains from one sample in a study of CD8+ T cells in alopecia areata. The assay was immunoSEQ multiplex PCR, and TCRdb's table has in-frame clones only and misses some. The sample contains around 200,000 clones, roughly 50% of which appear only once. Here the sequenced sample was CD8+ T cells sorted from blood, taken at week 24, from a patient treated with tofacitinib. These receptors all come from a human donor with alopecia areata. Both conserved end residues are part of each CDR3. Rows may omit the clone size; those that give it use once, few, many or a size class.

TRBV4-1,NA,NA,CASSQEPGYVAVEQYF
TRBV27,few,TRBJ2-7,CASRHGQGGTYEQYF
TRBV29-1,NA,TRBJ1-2,CSVDGYLF
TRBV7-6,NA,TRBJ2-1,CASRQTGQGDEQFF
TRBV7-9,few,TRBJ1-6,CASSGMELRFNSPLHF
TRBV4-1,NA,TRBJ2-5,CASSQDGTGQETQYF
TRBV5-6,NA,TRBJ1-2,CASSLGTAQYGYTF
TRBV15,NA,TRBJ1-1,CATSGLVEAFF
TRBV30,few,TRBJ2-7,CAWGRNEQYF
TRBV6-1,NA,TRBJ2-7,CASSERWTGKYEQYF
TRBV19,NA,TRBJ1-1,CASSPTENTEAFF
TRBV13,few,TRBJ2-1,CASSQGQPYNEQFF
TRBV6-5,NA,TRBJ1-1,CASSYSPRGGNTEAFF
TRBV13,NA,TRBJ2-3,CASSSPADTQYF